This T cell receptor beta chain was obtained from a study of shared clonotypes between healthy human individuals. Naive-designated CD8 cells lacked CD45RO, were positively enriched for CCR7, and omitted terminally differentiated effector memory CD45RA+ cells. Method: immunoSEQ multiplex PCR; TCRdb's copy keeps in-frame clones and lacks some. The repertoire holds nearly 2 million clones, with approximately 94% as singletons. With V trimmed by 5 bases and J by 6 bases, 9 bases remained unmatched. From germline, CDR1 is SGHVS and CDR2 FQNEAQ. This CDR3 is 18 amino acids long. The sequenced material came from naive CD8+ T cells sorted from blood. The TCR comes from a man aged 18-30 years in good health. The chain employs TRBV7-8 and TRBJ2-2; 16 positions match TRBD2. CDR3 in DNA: TGTGCCAGCAGCCCGGGACTAGCGGGAGGGGATAGTCCCGGGGAGCTGTTTTTT. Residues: CASSPGLAGGDSPGELFF.